The 18 T cell receptor beta chains reported below all come from one sample, sequenced in a study of T cell responses to AZD1222 COVID-19 vaccine. This table comes from immunoSEQ multiplex PCR, and its TCRdb copy is limited to in-frame clones, with some not included. The sample shows 150,000 to 200,000 clones, 94% of them seen only once. The source material was peripheral blood, sampled 28 days after the second AZD1222 dose. The receptors come from an adult who received the AZD1222 COVID-19 vaccine.

The genes are TRBV18 and TRBJ1-1, with D uncertain. This CDR3 comprises 13 residues. Trimming took 3 bases from V and 0 from J, leaving 5 bases between them. Germline V gives CDR1 KGHSH, CDR2 LQKENI. The CDR3 loop reads CASSPGLNTEAFF. The CDR3 coding sequence is TGTGCCAGCTCACCCGGCTTGAACACTGAAGCTTTCTTT.

CDR3 DNA sequence: TGTGCCAGCAGCCAAGGGATAGGCCACCTGAACACTGAAGCTTTCTTT. Translating gives CASSQGIGHLNTEAFF. The chain is built from TRBV4-2 and TRBJ1-1; the D is unclear. The germline CDR1 and CDR2 sequences are LGHNA and YNFKEQ. The CDR3 contains 16 residues. V lost 1 base and J 0 bases, leaving 12 bases between the germline ends.

The V gene is TRBV2, the J gene TRBJ2-7; no clear D. This CDR3 spans 15 amino acids. Germline lookup yields CDR1 SNHLY and CDR2 FYNNEI. The V gene lost 6 bases and the J gene lost 3 bases, with 18 bases spanning the gap. In DNA, the CDR3 is TGTGCCAGCAGGAAAGAGGCGGACCTGAGCTACGAGCAGTACTTC. This encodes CASRKEADLSYEQYF.

This clone was counted between two and nine times. The DNA of the CDR3 is TGTGCCAGCAGCTCTGGATCTCAAGAGACCCAGTACTTC. This gives the protein CASSSGSQETQYF. This chain connects TRBV5-5 to TRBJ2-5; no firm D call. CDR1 is SGHKS and CDR2 is YYEKEE in the germline V gene (reference sequence). V was cut by 3 bases and J by 2 bases, with 8 bases left in between. This CDR3 contains 13 residues.

The genes are TRBV6-2 or TRBV6-3 and TRBJ1-6, with unresolved D. This CDR3 region has 15 residues. Per the germline V gene, CDR1 is MNHEY and CDR2 is SVGEGT. V was trimmed by 2 bases and J by 10 bases, leaving 15 bases between them. CDR3 sequence: CASSYPIASESPLHF. The CDR3, as DNA: TGTGCCAGCAGTTACCCTATCGCATCGGAATCACCCCTCCACTTT.

This clone occurred once. This chain connects TRBV19 to TRBJ2-5; no clear D gene. Trimming removed 4 bases from V and 5 bases from J, with 11 bases in between. The CDR3 totals 13 residues. Germline assignment: CDR1 LNHDA and CDR2 SQIVND (reference sequence). The CDR3 sequence is CASSKTVEETQYF. DNA for the CDR3: TGTGCCAGTAGTAAAACGGTGGAGGAGACCCAGTACTTC.

The chain is built from TRBV13 and TRBJ2-7; D is unclear. This CDR3 is 15 amino acids long. Germline V gene data show CDR1 as PRHDT and CDR2 as FYEKMQ (reference sequence). V was shortened by 1 base and J by 2 bases, with 12 bases between the two germline ends. CDR3 DNA sequence: TGTGCCAGCAGCTTAGTCCGGGCCCAAGCCTACGAGCAGTACTTC. Protein: CASSLVRAQAYEQYF.

As to this clone: Other DNA variants within this sample encode the same CDR3. The rearrangement joins TRBV15 to TRBJ2-2; 8 positions agree with TRBD2. Germline V gene data show CDR1 as LNHNV and CDR2 as YYDKDF (reference sequence). The CDR3 is 15 residues long. V shed 1 base, J shed 4 bases, and the junction held 2 bases outside the gene matches. The CDR3 coding sequence is TGTGCCACCAGCAGAGGAACTAGCGGCACCGGGGAGCTGTTTTTT. Translation: CATSRGTSGTGELFF.

The V and J genes are TRBV12-5 and TRBJ2-5; the match to TRBD2 covers 9 bases. Germline-derived CDR1 and CDR2 are LGHNT and FRNRAP. V trimming: 7 bases; J trimming: 7 bases; junction bases outside the gene matches: 4. The CDR3 is 12 residues long. The DNA of the CDR3 is TGTGCTAGTGCCGTTAGCGGGGGGACCCAGTACTTC. As protein: CASAVSGGTQYF.

The gene calls are TRBV2 and TRBJ2-7, with D possibly matching TRBD2 (7 bases). Between the trimmed V and J ends, which lost 6 bases and 2 bases, there was a span of 11 bases. CDR3 length equals 13 residues. Per germline, CDR1 SNHLY and CDR2 FYNNEI. The CDR3 sequence is CASRQGGPYEQYF. The CDR3 coding sequence is TGTGCCAGCAGACAGGGAGGGCCCTACGAGCAGTACTTC.

The V gene is TRBV5-1, the J gene TRBJ2-7; 12 bases fit TRBD1. This CDR3 spans 15 amino acids. Germline CDR1 and CDR2: SGHRS and YFSETQ. The J segment lost 4 bases and the V segment lost 4 bases, leaving 6 bases of the junction unmatched. CDR3 loop: CASSLGTGGYYEQYF. The CDR3 bases are TGCGCCAGCAGCCTCGGGACAGGGGGCTATTACGAGCAGTACTTC.

The chain joins TRBV19 to TRBJ2-7; 7 bases agree with TRBD2. Losses at the gene ends were 3 bases for V and 0 bases for J; bases not matched to a gene: 2. The CDR3 has 14 residues. The germline V gene has CDR1 LNHDA and CDR2 SQIVND (reference sequence). In DNA, the CDR3 is TGTGCCAGTAGTATCGGCGGGGGCTCCTACGAGCAGTACTTC. Protein sequence: CASSIGGGSYEQYF.

The J gene is TRBJ2-7, the V gene TRBV7-6, with 9 bases fitting TRBD1. V lost 5 bases and J lost 6; bases outside the gene matches: 11. There are 15 residues in the CDR3. Germline V gives CDR1 SGHVS, CDR2 FNYEAQ. CDR3 amino acids: CASSEVPGQGGEQYF. The CDR3 nucleotides are TGTGCCAGCAGCGAAGTCCCGGGACAGGGTGGCGAGCAGTACTTC. The full variable domain, rest sourced from reference TRBV7-6 and TRBJ2-7, is GAGVSQSPRYKVTKRGQDVALRCDPISGHVSLYWYRQALGQGPEFLTYFNYEAQQDKSGLPNDRFSAERPEGSISTLTIQRTEQRDSAMYRCASSEVPGQGGEQYFGPGTRLTVT.

The chain couples TRBV5-6 to TRBJ2-2; D perhaps matches TRBD2 (6 bases). CDR3 length equals 15 residues. The ends were cut back, 0 bases at V and 7 bases at J, with 13 bases in the middle. Germline loops: CDR1 SGHDT, CDR2 YYEEEE. CDR3 amino acids: CASSLVRDSDGELFF. CDR3 sequence (DNA): TGTGCCAGCAGCTTGGTCAGGGACTCCGACGGGGAGCTGTTTTTT.

This clone was detected a few times. The chain links TRBV7-9 to TRBJ1-3, with a possible D match to TRBD1 (6 bases). V gave up 4 bases and J gave up 0 bases, with 22 bases separating them. Germline CDR1 is SEHNR and CDR2 is FQNEAQ (reference sequence). The CDR3 spans 19 residues. CDR3 coding DNA: TGTGCCAGCAGCTATAGGGGGGCGAAATCGGCTGCCTCTGGAAACACCATATATTTT. It yields the protein CASSYRGAKSAASGNTIYF.

This clone was counted once. The chain carries TRBV4-1 and TRBJ1-2, with 9 positions matching TRBD1. Germline CDR1 reads MGHRA; CDR2 reads YSYEKL. The J segment lost 8 bases and the V segment lost 2 bases, leaving 12 bases of the junction unmatched. This CDR3 has 16 residues. CDR3 DNA sequence: TGCGCCAGCAGCCAATTAGGGACAGGGTCCGCTGCCGGCTACACCTTC. As protein: CASSQLGTGSAAGYTF.

The rearrangement links TRBV10-3 to TRBJ2-7, with 14 bases aligning to TRBD2. Unmatched junction bases numbered 4, after V lost 6 bases and J lost 3 bases. CDR3 length: 15 amino acids. Per the germline V gene, CDR1 is ENHRY and CDR2 is SYGVKD. CDR3 loop: CAISPGTSGSYEQYF. The CDR3 DNA reads as TGTGCCATCAGCCCCGGGACTAGCGGGAGCTACGAGCAGTACTTC.

The genes are TRBV4-3 and TRBJ2-3; D is possibly TRBD2 (5 bases). The CDR3 has 13 residues. V lost 6 bases and J 5 bases, leaving 12 bases between the germline ends. The germline gives CDR1 LGHNA, CDR2 YSLEER. The CDR3, as DNA: TGCGCCAGCAGACTAGAGAGCGGAGATACGCAGTATTTT. Residues: CASRLESGDTQYF.